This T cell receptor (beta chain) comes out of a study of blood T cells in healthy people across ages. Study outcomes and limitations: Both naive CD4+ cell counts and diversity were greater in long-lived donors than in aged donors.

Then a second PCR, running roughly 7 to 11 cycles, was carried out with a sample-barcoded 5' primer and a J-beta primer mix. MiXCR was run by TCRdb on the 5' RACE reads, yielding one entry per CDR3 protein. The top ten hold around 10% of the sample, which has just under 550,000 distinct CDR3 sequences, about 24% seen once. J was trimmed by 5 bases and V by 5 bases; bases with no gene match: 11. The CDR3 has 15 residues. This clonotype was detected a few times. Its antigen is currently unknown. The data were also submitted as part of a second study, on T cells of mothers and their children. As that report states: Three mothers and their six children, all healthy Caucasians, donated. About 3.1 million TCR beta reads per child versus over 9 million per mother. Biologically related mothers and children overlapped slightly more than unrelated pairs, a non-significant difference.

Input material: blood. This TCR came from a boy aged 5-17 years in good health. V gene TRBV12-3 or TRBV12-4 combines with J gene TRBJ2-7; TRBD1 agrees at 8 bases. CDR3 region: CASSPPGQGTHEQYF. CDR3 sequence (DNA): TGTGCCAGCAGTCCCCCCGGACAGGGAACCCACGAGCAGTACTTC.